This T cell receptor beta chain was obtained from a study of cytomegalovirus exposure and HLA in healthy donors. As concerns this clone: Its antigen is currently unknown.

General observations from the study: With later analysis, a missense DCLRE1C variant became linked to TCR beta V- and J-gene trimming.

The study ran its PCR with 60 Vbeta and 13 Jbeta primers. Using immunoSEQ multiplex PCR, the repertoire was profiled, and TCRdb retains in-frame clones only, with some absent. The data show under 150,000 clones, about 78% seen once. V lost 2 bases and J lost 0; bases outside the gene matches: 12. CDR1 is MNHEY and CDR2 is SMNVEV in the germline V gene (reference sequence). The CDR3 runs 18 residues. The clonotype originates from a human donor in good health. Sequences were obtained from PBMCs. The chain uses TRBV27 and TRBJ2-7; the match to TRBD1 covers 8 bases. The CDR3 loop reads CASSLRIPRTGFSYEQYF. Here the CDR3 DNA reads TGTGCCAGCAGTTTAAGGATTCCCCGGACAGGGTTCTCCTACGAGCAGTACTTC.